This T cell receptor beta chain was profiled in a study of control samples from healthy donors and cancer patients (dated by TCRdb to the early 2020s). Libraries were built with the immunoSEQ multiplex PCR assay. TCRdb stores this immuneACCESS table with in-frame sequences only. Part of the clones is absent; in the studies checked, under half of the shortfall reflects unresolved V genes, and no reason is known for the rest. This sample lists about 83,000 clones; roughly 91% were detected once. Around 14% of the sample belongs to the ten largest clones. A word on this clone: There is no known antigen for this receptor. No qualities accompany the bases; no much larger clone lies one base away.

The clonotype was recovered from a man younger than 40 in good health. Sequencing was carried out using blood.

The bases read TGTGCCAGCTCATTCGGGACTAGCGGGAGTTCGCACACCGGGGAGCTGTTTTTT. This yields the protein CASSFGTSGSSHTGELFF. Recombination connected TRBV18 to TRBJ2-2; a stretch of 14 junction bases matches TRBD2. In the germline V gene, CDR1 corresponds to KGHSH and CDR2 to LQKENI. Taken from cysteine to phenylalanine, the CDR3 has 18 residues. Only the CDR3 portion is preserved as DNA: 54 bases, with reading frame beginning at the first base. Unmatched junction bases come to 8, with V trimmed by 5 bases and J by 3 bases.